The rows below give T cell receptor beta chains drawn from one sample of a study of blood T cells in healthy people across ages. Using its own MiXCR run on the 5' RACE reads, TCRdb lists one record per CDR3 protein. This sample carries more than 900,000 distinct CDR3 sequences, roughly 24% of them seen once, and the ten largest clones take around 0.75%. The same data also went into a second study, on T cells of mothers and their children.

The material sequenced was blood. The receptor set was obtained from a girl under 10 years old in good health. CDR3s include the opening cysteine and the closing phenylalanine or tryptophan. D genes are given only for firm matches. Some rows mark clone size as missing; the rest say once, few, many or name a class of expanded clone.

TRBJ1-6 TRBV6-5 . TRBD1 CASSYSLTTGDSPLHF TGTGCCAGCAGTTACTCGTTAACAACAGGGGATTCACCCCTCCACTTT
TRBJ2-5 TRBV4-1 few . CASSQDLPGDSIQETQYF TGCGCCAGCAGCCAAGATCTTCCAGGGGACTCGATACAAGAGACCCAGTACTTC
TRBJ2-5 TRBV27 . TRBD2 CASSLSHSSGWETQYF TGTGCCAGCAGTTTATCCCACTCTAGCGGGTGGGAGACCCAGTACTTC
TRBJ1-2 TRBV5-1 few . CASSLGTYGNYGYTF TGCGCCAGCAGCTTGGGGACATACGGGAATTATGGCTACACCTTC
TRBJ2-2 TRBV7-9 . . CASSLAHSRNTGELFF TGTGCCAGCAGCTTAGCGCACAGCAGGAACACCGGGGAGCTGTTTTTT
TRBJ2-1 TRBV12-3/TRBV12-4 few . CASSRAVYPNEQFF TGTGCCAGCAGCCGGGCCGTTTACCCCAATGAGCAGTTCTTC
TRBJ1-4 TRBV7-6 few . CASSLVWEKLLF TGTGCCAGCAGCTTAGTTTGGGAAAAACTGCTTTTT
TRBJ2-1 TRBV11-2 few . CASSIQGLKNNEQFF TGTGCCAGCAGCATCCAGGGGTTAAAGAACAATGAGCAGTTCTTC
TRBJ2-5 TRBV6-2/TRBV6-3 . . CASSYPHRKTQETQYF TGTGCCAGCAGTTACCCCCACAGGAAAACCCAAGAGACCCAGTACTTC
TRBJ1-1 TRBV4-1 . . CASSQDNLGAEAFF TGCGCCAGCAGCCAAGATAACCTGGGCGCTGAAGCTTTCTTT
TRBJ2-3 TRBV11-2 . TRBD2 CASSVLRGDTQYF TGTGCCAGCAGCGTGTTGCGGGGGGATACGCAGTATTTT
TRBJ1-4 TRBV5-1 few TRBD1 CASSLTGTGDEKLFF TGCGCCAGCAGCTTGACCGGGACAGGGGATGAAAAACTGTTTTTT
TRBJ2-7 TRBV28 . TRBD1 CASSLRGPRNSYEQYF TGTGCCAGCAGTTTGAGGGGGCCCCGAAATTCCTACGAGCAGTACTTC
TRBJ2-5 TRBV5-5 . . CASSRDLQETQYF TGTGCCAGCAGCCGGGACCTACAAGAGACCCAGTACTTC
TRBJ2-1 TRBV2 . TRBD2 CARTSGSYNEQFF TGTGCCAGAACTAGCGGTTCCTACAATGAGCAGTTCTTC
TRBJ2-1 TRBV18 . . CASSPSSGKLNEQFF TGTGCCAGCTCACCTTCGAGCGGTAAGCTCAATGAGCAGTTCTTC
TRBJ2-1 TRBV24-1 many . CATWGTGQQFF TGTGCCACCTGGGGGACGGGACAGCAGTTCTTC
TRBJ2-3 TRBV4-2 few TRBD2 CASSQPRAGGPTDTQYF TGTGCCAGCAGCCAGCCGAGAGCGGGGGGACCCACAGATACGCAGTATTTT
TRBJ2-5 TRBV4-2 . . CASSQDGGEQETQYF TGTGCCAGCAGCCAAGACGGAGGGGAGCAAGAGACCCAGTACTTC
TRBJ1-2 TRBV19 few . CASSPGKGSNYGYTF TGTGCCAGTAGCCCAGGGAAGGGCAGTAACTATGGCTACACCTTC
TRBJ2-4 TRBV20-1 . TRBD1 CSASPGTVAKNIQYF TGCAGTGCTAGTCCCGGGACAGTGGCAAAAAACATTCAGTACTTC
TRBJ2-7 TRBV20-1 few . CSAREGLGEQYF TGCAGTGCTAGAGAGGGACTTGGCGAGCAGTACTTC
TRBJ2-5 TRBV20-1 . TRBD2 CSVTSSGEETQYF TGCAGTGTCACATCTAGCGGGGAAGAGACCCAGTACTTC